This entry lists 26 T cell receptor beta chains sequenced from one sample in a study of shared clonotypes between healthy human individuals. Produced via immunoSEQ multiplex PCR; TCRdb's table is partial and in-frame only. The sample comprises roughly 1,000,000 clones, about 80% of which are singletons, and more than 0.45% rests with the top ten. The sequenced sample consisted of memory CD4+ T cells from PBMCs. The subset: CD45RA-negative fraction. These receptors were collected from a man between 18 and 29 years old in good health. Some clones in this sample may be carry-over from other donors' samples.

The rearrangement links TRBV11-3 to TRBJ2-2; 7 bases align to TRBD2. Germline CDR1 is SGHNT and CDR2 is YENEEA. This CDR3 spans 16 amino acids. J lost 4 bases, V lost 4 bases, and 9 bases had no gene match. The DNA for the CDR3 is TGTGCCAGCAGCTCCTCCCGGGGGGACTCCACCGGGGAGCTGTTTTTT. Its protein product is CASSSSRGDSTGELFF.

A note on this clone: A much larger clone lies a single base off, so this may be a read error. The chain has TRBV11-3 and TRBJ2-2; D not certain. This CDR3 is 13 amino acids long. The V and J ends lost 0 bases and 4 bases respectively, with 3 bases between them. CDR1 and CDR2 (germline): SGHNT, YENEEA. DNA of the CDR3: TGTGCCAGCAGCTTAGAGGGCACCGGGGAGCTGTTTTTT. It is translated as CASSLEGTGELFF.

The DNA of the CDR3 is TGTGCCAGCAGATCAAGAAGCTCCTACAATGAGCAGTTCTTC. The encoded protein is CASRSRSSYNEQFF. V is TRBV13 and J is TRBJ2-1; D is undetermined. Trimming removed 6 bases at V and 0 bases at J, with 9 bases between. Germline CDR1 reads PRHDT; CDR2 reads FYEKMQ (reference sequence). The CDR3 contains 14 residues.

The genes are TRBV11-1 and TRBJ1-3; D may be TRBD1 (6 bases). Trimming removed 5 bases from V and 0 bases from J, with 8 bases in between. Germline V gives CDR1 SGHAT, CDR2 FQDESV (reference sequence). The CDR3 is made up of 14 amino acids. The CDR3 protein is CASSRTVSGNTIYF. CDR3 nucleotides: TGTGCCAGCAGCCGGACAGTCTCTGGAAACACCATATATTTT.

Remarks on this clone: One end of the junction varies from germline; a read error may be responsible. The V call is TRBV5-1, the J call TRBJ1-1; D is possibly TRBD1 (5 bases). Looked up from germline, CDR1 is SGHRS and CDR2 is YFSETQ. The CDR3 runs to 14 residues. CDR3 DNA sequence: TGCGCCAGCAGCTTAGTCGACAGATACACTGAAGAAATGTTT. Translation: CASSLVDRYTEEMF.

The chain recombines TRBV6-1 with TRBJ1-5; no clear D. The CDR3 sequence is 15 residues long. V lost 0 bases, J lost 3 bases, and 9 bases lay in between. CDR1 and CDR2 (germline): MNHNS, SASEGT. The CDR3 is CASSEAFGPNQPQHF. For the CDR3, the DNA is TGTGCCAGCAGTGAAGCATTCGGGCCCAATCAGCCCCAGCATTTT.

The chain joins TRBV2 to TRBJ1-1; TRBD1 matches 7 bases. Per germline, CDR1 SNHLY and CDR2 FYNNEI. The junction had 6 bases not matched to a gene; V was cut back by 6 bases and J by 8 bases. CDR3 length: 12 amino acids. The CDR3 nucleotides are TGTGCCAGCAGATATACAGGGGTAGAAGCTTTCTTT. As protein: CASRYTGVEAFF.

The V and J genes are TRBV19 and TRBJ2-2; 13 bases are shared with TRBD2. V gave up 8 bases and J gave up 6 bases; unmatched junction bases: 3. Germline CDR1 LNHDA, CDR2 SQIVND (reference sequence). The CDR3 totals 14 residues. Written as DNA, the CDR3 is TGTGCCAGTGGGACTAGCGGGGTGGCCGGGGAGCTGTTTTTT. It codes for CASGTSGVAGELFF.

A word on this clone: The same CDR3 arises from other DNA sequences in this sample as well. The chain couples TRBV20-1 to TRBJ2-5, with no clear D. V lost 3 bases, J lost 5 bases, and 7 bases lay in between. Germline values: CDR1 DFQATT, CDR2 SNEGSKA (reference sequence). The CDR3 is 11 amino acids. DNA of the CDR3: TGCAGTGCTAGCTTGGCGGAGACCCAGTACTTC. Its protein product is CSASLAETQYF.

This chain uses TRBV5-1 with TRBJ1-4; D is ambiguous. Germline V CDR1 and CDR2: SGHRS, YFSETQ. This CDR3 contains 14 residues. Trimming left V 3 bases short and J 3 bases short, with 9 bases between. CDR3 nucleotide sequence: TGCGCCAGCAGCTGGATGGGAGCTAATGAAAAACTGTTTTTT. Translation gives CASSWMGANEKLFF.

The chain joins TRBV27 to TRBJ1-2; D is unresolved. Per the germline V gene, CDR1 is MNHEY and CDR2 is SMNVEV (reference sequence). V was trimmed by 5 bases and J by 2 bases, leaving 9 bases between them. The CDR3 is 13 amino acids. The DNA for the CDR3 is TGTGCCAGCAGTCCGATGGGGAACTATGGCTACACCTTC. It translates to CASSPMGNYGYTF.

This clone has more than one count but fewer than ten. The gene calls are TRBV4-2 and TRBJ2-1, with D perhaps matching TRBD1 or TRBD2 (5 bases each). The germline gives CDR1 LGHNA, CDR2 YNFKEQ. This CDR3 has 14 residues. Trimming removed 5 bases from V and 7 bases from J, with 15 bases in between. In DNA, the CDR3 is TGTGCCAGCAGCGAACGGGGCGTTAGTAATGAGCAGTTCTTC. Its protein is CASSERGVSNEQFF.

The V and J genes are TRBV5-5 and TRBJ2-1; perhaps TRBD2 as D (5 bases). Per the germline V gene, CDR1 is SGHKS and CDR2 is YYEKEE (reference sequence). Trimming pared 4 bases from V and 7 bases from J, leaving 21 bases between. The CDR3 has 16 amino acids. The CDR3: CASSQRWTSTENEQFF. CDR3 sequence (DNA): TGTGCCAGCAGCCAGAGGTGGACTTCTACGGAAAATGAGCAGTTCTTC.

CDR3 DNA sequence: TGTGCCAGCAGCTTAGTGGGGACTATAGGATACGAGCAGTACTTC. Its protein is CASSLVGTIGYEQYF. The V gene is TRBV7-2, the J gene TRBJ2-7, with 7 bases lining up with TRBD2. The V segment lost 1 base and the J segment 4 bases; nucleotides outside the gene matches: 7. The CDR3 contains 15 residues. CDR1 SGHTA and CDR2 FQGNSA come from the germline V gene.

The chain joins TRBV12-5 to TRBJ2-1, with TRBD2 identical over 10 bases. CDR3 length equals 16 residues. Germline CDR1 and CDR2: LGHNT and FRNRAP. J lost 7 bases, V lost 1 base, and 7 bases had no gene match. CDR3 sequence reads: CASGLALAGVKNEQFF. The DNA for the CDR3 is TGTGCTAGTGGTTTGGCTCTAGCGGGAGTTAAGAATGAGCAGTTCTTC.

This clone was found once. This chain connects TRBV4-3 to TRBJ2-3; 7 nucleotides agree with TRBD2. From germline, CDR1 is LGHNA and CDR2 YSLEER. Trimming removed 1 base from V and 2 bases from J; junction bases left unmatched: 6. CDR3 size: 16 residues. The CDR3 coding sequence is TGCGCCAGCAGCCAAGGGGCAGCGGGAAACACAGATACGCAGTATTTT. Its protein product is CASSQGAAGNTDTQYF.

The chain couples TRBV19 to TRBJ2-5, with D tentatively TRBD1 (6 bases). The V and J ends lost 6 bases and 1 base respectively, with 15 bases between them. CDR3 length: 15 residues. CDR1 is LNHDA, CDR2 SQIVND, per germline (reference sequence). This CDR3 is CASSTGSGLQETQYF. The DNA for the CDR3 is TGTGCCAGTAGCACAGGGTCCGGGCTCCAAGAGACCCAGTACTTC.

V is TRBV28 and J is TRBJ2-1, with TRBD2 matching 10 bases. Germline trimming cut 2 bases from V and 9 bases from J; bases unmatched to any gene: 16. Germline lookup yields CDR1 MDHEN and CDR2 SYDVKM. CDR3 size: 18 residues. The CDR3 spells CASSLRLAGVRGFGEQFF. Here the CDR3 DNA reads TGTGCCAGCAGTTTAAGGCTAGCGGGAGTAAGGGGCTTCGGTGAGCAGTTCTTC. Looking up the rest from reference TRBV28 and TRBJ2-1 gives the full variable domain: DVKVTQSSRYLVKRTGEKVFLECVQDMDHENMFWYRQDPGLGLRLIYFSYDVKMKEKGDIPEGYSVSREKKERFSLILESASTNQTSMYLCASSLRLAGVRGFGEQFFGPGTRLTVL.

The chain recombines TRBV15 with TRBJ1-4; D unresolved. The CDR3 is made up of 17 amino acids. From germline, CDR1 is LNHNV and CDR2 YYDKDF (reference sequence). Trimming left V 4 bases short and J 0 bases short, with 15 bases between. CDR3 sequence reads: CATSKPRQRATNEKLFF. The CDR3 region has the DNA TGTGCCACCAGCAAACCGAGGCAGCGTGCAACTAATGAAAAACTGTTTTTT.

The chain uses TRBV18 and TRBJ2-7, with a possible D match to TRBD2 (6 bases). Trimming stripped 2 bases from V and 2 bases from J, with 19 bases between. The V gene's germline CDR1 is KGHSH and CDR2 LQKENI. This CDR3 is 17 amino acids long. Here the CDR3 reads CASSPSDSSGPPYEQYF. The CDR3 coding sequence is TGTGCCAGCTCACCATCCGACAGCAGCGGGCCCCCCTACGAGCAGTACTTC. Combining the CDR3 with reference TRBV18 and TRBJ2-7 gives the whole variable domain NAGVMQNPRHLVRRRGQEARLRCSPMKGHSHVYWYRQLPEEGLKFMVYLQKENIIDESGMPKERFSAEFPKEGPSILRIQQVVRGDSAAYFCASSPSDSSGPPYEQYFGPGTRLTVT.

The V call is TRBV5-6, the J call TRBJ2-7; D unresolved. The CDR3 contains 13 residues. The V gene's germline CDR1 is SGHDT and CDR2 YYEEEE. V was trimmed by 4 bases and J by 3 bases, leaving 11 bases between them. DNA of the CDR3: TGTGCCAGCAGCGCTGGGGTGAACTACGAGCAGTACTTC. Protein sequence: CASSAGVNYEQYF. The full variable domain, its missing parts supplied by reference TRBV5-6 and TRBJ2-7, is DAGVTQSPTHLIKTRGQQVTLRCSPKSGHDTVSWYQQALGQGPQFIFQYYEEEERQRGNFPDRFSGHQFPNYSSELNVNALLLGDSALYLCASSAGVNYEQYFGPGTRLTVT.

The chain employs TRBV28 and TRBJ1-2; D might be TRBD1 (6 bases). This CDR3 is built from 15 residues. Trimming stripped 3 bases from V and 6 bases from J, with 17 bases between. Germline V gene data show CDR1 as MDHEN and CDR2 as SYDVKM. CDR3 protein: CASSFDQGLTHGYTF. Here the CDR3 DNA reads TGTGCCAGCAGTTTCGATCAGGGGCTAACCCATGGCTACACCTTC.

The CDR3 DNA sequence: TGTGCCAGCAGTTACTCTGGGACAGTCGACGAGCAGTACTTC. It encodes CASSYSGTVDEQYF. J is TRBJ2-7 and V is TRBV6-6, with 7 nucleotides matching TRBD1. The CDR3 length is 14 residues. With 0 bases clipped from V and 5 bases from J, the junction kept 4 bases outside the gene matches. CDR1 MNHNY and CDR2 SVGAGI come from the germline V gene (reference sequence).

The chain uses TRBV5-1 and TRBJ2-5; D unclear. Looked up from germline, CDR1 is SGHRS and CDR2 is YFSETQ. Deletions cut 5 bases from V and 5 bases from J, with 16 bases between. The CDR3 sequence is 14 residues long. CDR3 region: CASRATVGAETQYF. The CDR3 nucleotides are TGCGCCAGCAGAGCCACTGTAGGTGCGGAGACCCAGTACTTC.

The V gene is TRBV4-2, the J gene TRBJ2-5; unclear D gene. The length of the CDR3 is 14 residues. Per the germline V gene, CDR1 is LGHNA and CDR2 is YNFKEQ. The V and J ends lost 3 bases and 2 bases respectively, with 10 bases between them. The CDR3 loop is CASSQGSQQETQYF. The CDR3 DNA sequence: TGTGCCAGCAGCCAGGGGTCACAACAAGAGACCCAGTACTTC.

This chain connects TRBV7-2 to TRBJ2-3, with D tentatively TRBD1 or TRBD2 (5 bases each). Germline CDR1 SGHTA, CDR2 FQGNSA. Trimming pared 5 bases from V and 2 bases from J, leaving 17 bases between. This CDR3 contains 16 residues. CDR3 sequence: CASSTRGVQTTDTQYF. The CDR3 DNA follows: TGTGCCAGCAGCACTAGGGGTGTTCAAACCACAGATACGCAGTATTTT.